A selection of T cell receptor beta chains follows, all from one sample in a study of T-cell reconstitution after alpha-beta-depleted transplantation in children. TCRdb used MiXCR to reprocess the PCR reads, holding one entry per CDR3 protein. This sample has 65,000 to 85,000 distinct CDR3 sequences, with about a tenth found just once. Sequenced here: PBMCs, sampled before TCRalphabeta/CD19-depleted stem cell transplant. These receptors were taken from a boy aged 5 to 17 with acute myeloid leukemia, due to receive a stem cell transplant. CDR3s include the opening cysteine and the closing phenylalanine or tryptophan. D genes are given only for firm matches. Clone size, where shown, is once, few, many, or a class for clones that have expanded.

D gene	J gene	V gene	clone size	CDR3 protein
.	TRBJ2-2	TRBV12-3/TRBV12-4	many	CASRLGTTNTGELFF
.	TRBJ1-5	TRBV11-3	few	CASSSQGLGDQPQHF
.	TRBJ2-1	TRBV4-1	many	CASSPTSYNEQFF
.	TRBJ2-2	TRBV4-2	many	CASSRADANTGELFF
.	TRBJ2-7	TRBV12-3/TRBV12-4	many	CASSTPASEQYF
TRBD2	TRBJ2-5	TRBV20-1	many	CSARSGGGEDPQYF
TRBD1	TRBJ2-7	TRBV6-1	many	CASGRTGGSYEQYF
.	TRBJ2-5	TRBV28	many	CATQRPGTQYF
TRBD1	TRBJ1-5	TRBV20-1	few	CSATGGNQPQHF
.	TRBJ1-6	TRBV28	few	CASSPIVGGANNSPLHF
.	TRBJ2-7	TRBV7-2	many	CASSPEGGSYEQYF
.	TRBJ2-1	TRBV15	many	CATSRANNEQFF
.	TRBJ1-5	TRBV13	many	CASSVGGGQPQHF
.	TRBJ2-7	TRBV3-1	.	CASSQVYPGTNEQYF
TRBD1	TRBJ2-2	TRBV19	.	CASSIAAGQGASGELFF
.	TRBJ2-1	TRBV2	.	CASSPGFNEQFF
.	TRBJ2-5	TRBV27	many	CAREGLGYQETQYF